This T cell receptor beta chain derives from a study of blood T cell repertoires in COVID-19. Study information: The analysed material was cDNA or gDNA that came from T cells, B-cell-depleted T cells, or PBMCs.

From germline, CDR1 is SNHLY and CDR2 FYNNEI. This CDR3 has 13 residues. Trimming at V came to 8 bases and at J to 1 base, leaving 3 bases not matched to a gene. Enrolled during active infection, Seattle patients were then followed longitudinally. Original methodology: Estimated nucleated cell counts came from reference gene primer amplification. TCRdb's copy holds only in-frame clones and misses some; the assay was immunoSEQ multiplex PCR. The DNA was the basis for D and trimming; V, J and clone size are from that table. The top ten hold about 2.6% of the sample, which has roughly 150,000 clones, around nine tenths seen once.

Input material: peripheral blood. The receptor's source is a woman over 75 with COVID-19, enrolled during active disease. The V call is TRBV2, the J call TRBJ2-7, with 9 nucleotides matching TRBD2. The CDR3 nucleotides are TGTGCCAGCGCAGGACTAGCGTCCTACGAGCAGTACTTC. Its protein product is CASAGLASYEQYF.